Here is one T cell receptor beta chain with its context. Its target is unknown. The data originate from a study of T cell responses to AZD1222 COVID-19 vaccine. General study results and limits: Just a handful of AZD1222 recipients were seropositive at baseline.

Sequenced by immunoSEQ multiplex PCR; TCRdb stores in-frame clones only, minus some. The profile covers about 150,000 clones, with around 92% appearing a single time and around 1.3% taken by the ten largest. The CDR3 spans 19 residues. V dropped 1 base and J dropped 4; count of bases not matched to a gene: 10. CDR1 is LGHDT, CDR2 YNNKEL, per germline (reference sequence). This specimen consisted of peripheral blood, obtained on day 0 of AZD1222 vaccination. This receptor was obtained from an adult in good health. This rearrangement joins TRBV3-1 (or the pseudogene TRBV3-2) to TRBJ2-1; 13 nucleotides line up with TRBD2. The CDR3 spells CASSQGMGTSGTQYNEQFF. In DNA, the CDR3 is TGTGCCAGCAGCCAAGGAATGGGGACTAGCGGGACCCAATACAATGAGCAGTTCTTC.